This T cell receptor (beta chain) was obtained from a study of shared clonotypes between healthy human individuals. Study-wide background: Researchers drew samples from two women and three men aged 18 to 49.

Clones were read by immunoSEQ multiplex PCR, and TCRdb kept only the in-frame ones, dropping some. The sample yields 2 million to 2.5 million clones, about 94% seen once. The ends were cut back, 7 bases at V and 0 bases at J, with 13 bases in the middle. The germline CDR1 and CDR2 sequences are SNHLY and FYNNEI. The CDR3 totals 14 residues. V is TRBV2 and J is TRBJ2-7, with a possible D match to TRBD1 (6 bases). The receptor was derived from a man between 18 and 29 years old in good health. The specimen was naive CD4+ T cells sorted from blood. As to subset: CD45RA+ positively selected. The chain's CDR3 is CASKIDRSSYEQYF. The CDR3 DNA reads as TGTGCCAGCAAAATCGACAGGAGCTCCTACGAGCAGTACTTC.